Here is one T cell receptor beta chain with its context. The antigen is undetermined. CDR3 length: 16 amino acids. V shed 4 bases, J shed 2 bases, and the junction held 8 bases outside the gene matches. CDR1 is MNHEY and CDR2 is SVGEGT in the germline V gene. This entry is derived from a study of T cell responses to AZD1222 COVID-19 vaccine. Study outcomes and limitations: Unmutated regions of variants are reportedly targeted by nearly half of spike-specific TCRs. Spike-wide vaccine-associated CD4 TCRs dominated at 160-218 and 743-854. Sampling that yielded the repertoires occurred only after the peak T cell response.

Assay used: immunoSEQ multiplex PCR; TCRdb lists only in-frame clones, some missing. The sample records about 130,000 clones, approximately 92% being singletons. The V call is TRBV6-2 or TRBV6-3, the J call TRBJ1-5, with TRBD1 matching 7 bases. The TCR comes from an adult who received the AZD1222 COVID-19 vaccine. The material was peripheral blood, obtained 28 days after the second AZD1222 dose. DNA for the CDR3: TGTGCCAGCAGTTCCTACACCACAGGGGGCAATCAGCCCCAGCATTTT. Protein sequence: CASSSYTTGGNQPQHF.